These 19 T cell receptor beta chains were sequenced from one sample in a study of blood T cell repertoires in COVID-19. TCRdb's table, derived via immunoSEQ multiplex PCR, lists solely in-frame clones and lacks some. The repertoire includes more than 95,000 clones, roughly 83% of them detected once, and over 4.5% sits in the top ten. The sequencing input was peripheral blood. The receptor set was obtained from a human donor in a cohort sampled during active COVID-19.

The rearrangement links TRBV19 to TRBJ2-2, with TRBD1 matching 10 bases. Germline lookup yields CDR1 LNHDA and CDR2 SQIVND (reference sequence). The CDR3 length is 15 residues. J was trimmed by 6 bases and V by 7 bases; bases with no gene match: 8. The CDR3 DNA reads as TGTGCCAGTACCGACAGGGGGCGAGTCCCCGGGGAGCTGTTTTTT. It specifies CASTDRGRVPGELFF. Full variable domain (rest looked up from reference TRBV19 and TRBJ2-2): DGGITQSPKYLFRKEGQNVTLSCEQNLNHDAMYWYRQDPGQGLRLIYYSQIVNDFQKGDIAEGYSVSREKKESFPLTVTSAQKNPTAFYLCASTDRGRVPGELFFGEGSRLTVL.

This clone was counted a few times. The V call is TRBV28, the J call TRBJ1-2, with D perhaps TRBD1 (5 bases). Trimming cost V 3 bases and J 3 bases, with 14 bases left between them. Germline CDR1 is MDHEN and CDR2 is SYDVKM. The CDR3 has 15 residues. CDR3 nucleotides: TGTGCCAGCAGTTTCCCCCGCGGCAGGGACTATGGCTACACCTTC. Its protein is CASSFPRGRDYGYTF.

The chain employs TRBV28 and TRBJ1-2; D perhaps matches TRBD1 (5 bases). This CDR3 comprises 14 residues. The V and J ends lost 7 bases and 0 bases respectively, with 12 bases between them. Looked up from germline, CDR1 is MDHEN and CDR2 is SYDVKM. CDR3 in amino acids: CASIGTVANYGYTF. CDR3 in DNA: TGTGCCAGCATAGGGACTGTAGCTAACTATGGCTACACCTTC.

The chain carries TRBV19 and TRBJ1-6, with D perhaps TRBD1 (6 bases). Trimming left V 7 bases short and J 7 bases short, with 17 bases between. Germline CDR1 is LNHDA and CDR2 is SQIVND (reference sequence). This CDR3 spans 15 amino acids. Here the CDR3 reads CASTPTGLLNSPLHF. The CDR3, as DNA: TGTGCCAGTACCCCAACAGGGTTGTTGAATTCACCCCTCCACTTT.

The chain joins TRBV9 to TRBJ2-1; 8 positions match TRBD1. This CDR3 region has 15 residues. Per germline, CDR1 SGDLS and CDR2 YYNGEE. V was clipped by 2 bases and J by 4 bases; unmatched bases: 5. CDR3 sequence: CASSVRDRIYNEQFF. In DNA, the CDR3 is TGTGCCAGCAGCGTCCGGGACAGGATTTACAATGAGCAGTTCTTC.

The sample holds a few counts of this clone. J is TRBJ2-7 and V is TRBV19; 9 bases match TRBD1. V shed 4 bases and J 5 bases; nucleotides not matched to a gene: 0. CDR1 is LNHDA and CDR2 is SQIVND in the germline V gene (reference sequence). This CDR3 is built from 12 residues. The CDR3 is CASSRDRDEQYF. As DNA, the CDR3 is TGTGCCAGTAGTAGGGACAGGGACGAGCAGTACTTC.

This CDR3 is CASGGQQFYGYTF. The CDR3 DNA sequence: TGTGCCAGCGGCGGACAACAATTCTATGGCTACACCTTC. The rearrangement uses TRBV7-2 and TRBJ1-2, with D tentatively TRBD1 (5 bases). V lost 8 bases and J lost 4, with 14 bases in between. CDR3 length: 13 amino acids. Germline CDR1 and CDR2: SGHTA and FQGNSA.

In DNA form, the CDR3 reads TGTGCCAGCAGTTTAGGGGTCTGGGGGGAACCTAACACTGAAGCTTTCTTT. As protein: CASSLGVWGEPNTEAFF. V gene TRBV28 combines with J gene TRBJ1-1, with a possible D match to TRBD1 (5 bases). This CDR3 comprises 17 residues. Between the trimmed V and J ends, which lost 2 bases and 2 bases, there was a span of 18 bases. In germline, CDR1 is MDHEN, CDR2 SYDVKM. The variable domain in full, with the rest retrieved from reference TRBV28 and TRBJ1-1, is DVKVTQSSRYLVKRTGEKVFLECVQDMDHENMFWYRQDPGLGLRLIYFSYDVKMKEKGDIPEGYSVSREKKERFSLILESASTNQTSMYLCASSLGVWGEPNTEAFFGQGTRLTVV.

The chain joins TRBV4-1 to TRBJ2-7; maybe TRBD2 (6 bases). With 0 bases removed from V and 4 bases from J, the gap between germline ends came to 13 bases. In germline, CDR1 is MGHRA, CDR2 YSYEKL. CDR3 size: 15 residues. The CDR3 loop is CASSQETGAGYEQYF. CDR3 nucleotide sequence: TGCGCCAGCAGCCAAGAAACGGGAGCCGGGTACGAGCAGTACTTC.

V and J are TRBV5-1 and TRBJ2-5; D may be TRBD2 (5 bases). V was pared by 5 bases and J by 1 base, with 9 bases between. CDR3 length equals 13 residues. Looked up from germline, CDR1 is SGHRS and CDR2 is YFSETQ. The CDR3 DNA follows: TGCGCCAGCAGTTCCGGACTCCAAGAGACCCAGTACTTC. This codes for CASSSGLQETQYF.

V is TRBV2 and J is TRBJ2-7; the match to TRBD2 covers 12 bases. The CDR3 is 13 residues long. Germline loops: CDR1 SNHLY, CDR2 FYNNEI. V trimming: 9 bases; J trimming: 5 bases; junction bases outside the gene matches: 5. The CDR3 sequence is CASRLAGVHEQYF. The DNA of the CDR3 is TGTGCCAGTAGACTAGCGGGAGTACACGAGCAGTACTTC. The full variable domain, its missing parts supplied by reference TRBV2 and TRBJ2-7, is EPEVTQTPSHQVTQMGQEVILRCVPISNHLYFYWYRQILGQKVEFLVSFYNNEISEKSEIFDDQFSVERPDGSNFTLKIRSTKLEDSAMYFCASRLAGVHEQYFGPGTRLTVT.

The chain couples TRBV6-2 or TRBV6-3 to TRBJ2-5, with 13 bases lining up with TRBD2. The CDR3 runs to 18 residues. With 2 bases clipped from V and 1 base from J, the junction kept 7 bases outside the gene matches. Germline V gene lookup returns CDR1 MNHEY and CDR2 SVGEGT. CDR3 bases: TGTGCCAGCAGTTACCTCGCGACTAGCGGGAGGCCCCAAGAGACCCAGTACTTC. It encodes CASSYLATSGRPQETQYF.

J is TRBJ1-2 and V is TRBV4-1; D unresolved. CDR3 length equals 13 residues. Germline V gives CDR1 MGHRA, CDR2 YSYEKL. Deletions cut 0 bases from V and 8 bases from J, with 10 bases between. The CDR3 region is CASSQDRSQGYTF. The CDR3 DNA reads as TGCGCCAGCAGCCAAGATCGGTCGCAAGGCTACACCTTC.

The chain is built from TRBV12-3 or TRBV12-4 and TRBJ2-7; D unresolved. The CDR3 has 13 amino acids. Between the trimmed V and J ends, which lost 4 bases and 2 bases, there was a span of 9 bases. The CDR3 DNA follows: TGTGCCAGCAGTTCCGCAGGAACCTACGAGCAGTACTTC. Amino acids: CASSSAGTYEQYF.

The CDR3: CASSQAGTSGSSYEQYF. The CDR3 bases are TGCGCCAGCAGCCAAGCCGGGACTAGCGGGAGTTCATACGAGCAGTACTTC. V is TRBV4-1 and J is TRBJ2-7, with 14 bases matching TRBD2. Trimming took 1 base from V and 4 from J; bases not matched to a gene: 6. Germline CDR1 and CDR2: MGHRA and YSYEKL. This CDR3 spans 17 amino acids.

This clone appeared a few times. The rearrangement links TRBV4-3 to TRBJ2-5, with a tentative D call TRBD1 (5 bases). The CDR3 is 13 amino acids. The ends were cut back, 1 base at V and 5 bases at J, with 8 bases in the middle. The germline V gene encodes CDR1 LGHNA and CDR2 YSLEER. The CDR3 protein is CASSQARDETQYF. The CDR3 nucleotides read TGCGCCAGCAGCCAAGCCAGGGATGAGACCCAGTACTTC.

The chain couples TRBV4-3 to TRBJ1-5; perhaps TRBD1 as D (6 bases). With 4 bases removed from V and 1 base from J, the gap between germline ends came to 11 bases. The length of the CDR3 is 15 residues. Germline V gene data show CDR1 as LGHNA and CDR2 as YSLEER. The CDR3 DNA reads as TGCGCCAGCAGCCCCGACAGGTTAAGCAATCAGCCCCAGCATTTT. This gives the protein CASSPDRLSNQPQHF.

The chain carries TRBV27 and TRBJ2-1; 9 bases match TRBD2. The trim removed 5 bases at V and 7 bases at J, leaving 6 bases unmatched. CDR3 size: 14 residues. Germline CDR1 is MNHEY and CDR2 is SMNVEV (reference sequence). The DNA of the CDR3 is TGTGCCAGCAGTCACGGACTAGCGACGAATGAGCAGTTCTTC. This gives the protein CASSHGLATNEQFF.

V is TRBV6-5 and J is TRBJ1-5; no definite D call. The CDR3 spans 15 residues. V was pared by 2 bases and J by 0 bases, with 8 bases between. Germline loops: CDR1 MNHEY, CDR2 SVGAGI. Here the CDR3 reads CASSYGSGSNQPQHF. CDR3 nucleotide sequence: TGTGCCAGCAGTTACGGATCGGGTAGCAATCAGCCCCAGCATTTT.